The rows below give T cell receptor beta chains drawn from one sample of a study of CD8+CD57+ T cells in acquired aplastic anemia. TCRdb analysed the reads with MiXCR anew, one entry per CDR3 protein. This table holds more than 150,000 distinct CDR3 sequences, 40% to 55% found once. Sequenced material: sorted CD4+, CD8+, or CD8+CD57+ T cells (not recorded which) from PBMCs. The receptors shown here come from a human donor with aplastic anemia. Each CDR3 is given without its conserved first and last residue.

j_gene,v_gene,CDR3aa
TRBJ2-7,TRBV20-1,SARMGSTYEQY
TRBJ1-2,TRBV4-2,ASSPRQGANYGYT
TRBJ2-7,TRBV20-1,SARSGSDEQY
TRBJ1-5,TRBV19,ASSPGTGRANQPQH
TRBJ1-2,TRBV10-2,ASFVLEDGYT
TRBJ2-7,TRBV7-2,ASSIGQGKGYEQY
TRBJ1-1,TRBV20-1,SARPPRGNTEAF
TRBJ1-2,TRBV2,ASRGRKEHYGYT
TRBJ1-3,TRBV10-3,AIRGQRGSGNTIY
TRBJ1-1,TRBV6-5,ASSYSGGQGGTEAF
TRBJ2-1,TRBV7-8,ASSLGTSGIEEQF
TRBJ2-7,TRBV29-1,SGVHSFGYEQY
TRBJ2-7,TRBV4-3,ASSQQIGGPEQY
TRBJ2-5,TRBV5-4,ASSLDQETQY
TRBJ1-2,TRBV7-3,ASRDREVYGYT
TRBJ2-1,TRBV15,ATSSLVSGSDNEQF
TRBJ2-2,TRBV6-1,ASSEDSSGELF
TRBJ1-5,TRBV6-1,ASSGISSNQPQH
TRBJ1-3,TRBV19,ASTMLGFGNTIY
TRBJ1-5,TRBV25-1,ASSLLPAGPQGAGNQPQH
TRBJ1-1,TRBV10-3,AISGYRVGTEAF
TRBJ1-2,TRBV9,ASSLSGTGVNYGYT
TRBJ1-1,TRBV4-3,ASSQDRGSREAF
TRBJ2-3,TRBV10-3,AISATSGTTDTQY
TRBJ2-1,TRBV11-2,ASSLDLASGKNNEQF
TRBJ1-3,TRBV7-6,ASSQTDRPGDTIY
TRBJ2-1,TRBV5-1,ASSPEWRTSYNEQF
TRBJ2-2,TRBV7-2,ASSRTSVGAGEPF
TRBJ2-1,TRBV10-1,ASSSTISGFVNEQF
TRBJ1-1,TRBV20-1,SAEESTEAF
TRBJ1-5,TRBV4-3,ASSQEIARGSNQPQH
TRBJ2-5,TRBV9,ASSVGNEPDQETQY
TRBJ1-3,TRBV30,AWSVGQGSSGNTIY
TRBJ1-2,TRBV6-2/TRBV6-3,ASSMTVNYGYT
TRBJ1-6,TRBV7-2,ASSLEDGSPLH
TRBJ1-5,TRBV19,ASSPVEGAKQPQH
TRBJ2-1,TRBV19,ARSETGTSSNEQF
TRBJ1-2,TRBV4-1,ASSQENGGGGYT
TRBJ2-1,TRBV20-1,SARDTRTGENEQF
TRBJ1-5,TRBV19,ASSPPGQGARQPQH
TRBJ2-1,TRBV20-1,SAMESSYNEQF
TRBJ1-1,TRBV19,ASRTLADRDAF
TRBJ1-2,TRBV19,ASSLTGGSGHT
TRBJ1-2,TRBV15,ATSRDVGEVGGYT
TRBJ2-3,TRBV4-2,ASSSRASGLNTDTQY
TRBJ1-5,TRBV6-1,ASSEARAMSQPQH
TRBJ2-3,TRBV29-1,SVTGTGRTDTQY
TRBJ2-7,TRBV5-6,ASSLASSGLYYEQY
TRBJ2-5,TRBV15,ATSLGRNQPQY
TRBJ2-5,TRBV7-9,ASSFVRDQETQY
TRBJ1-6,TRBV4-1,ASSQNRGSNSPLH
TRBJ1-5,TRBV2,ASSLTSGGNQPQH
TRBJ1-1,TRBV5-1,ASRRAGSMNTEAL
TRBJ2-3,TRBV10-3,AVGGGDTQY
TRBJ2-5,TRBV10-3,ASKGSLRGRKTQY
TRBJ1-5,TRBV2,ASRPQGAQFGNQPQH
TRBJ1-1,TRBV7-9,ASSHRTAGTEAF
TRBJ1-1,TRBV10-3,ASSLGGAAF
TRBJ2-1,TRBV24-1,ATRDRLAEQF